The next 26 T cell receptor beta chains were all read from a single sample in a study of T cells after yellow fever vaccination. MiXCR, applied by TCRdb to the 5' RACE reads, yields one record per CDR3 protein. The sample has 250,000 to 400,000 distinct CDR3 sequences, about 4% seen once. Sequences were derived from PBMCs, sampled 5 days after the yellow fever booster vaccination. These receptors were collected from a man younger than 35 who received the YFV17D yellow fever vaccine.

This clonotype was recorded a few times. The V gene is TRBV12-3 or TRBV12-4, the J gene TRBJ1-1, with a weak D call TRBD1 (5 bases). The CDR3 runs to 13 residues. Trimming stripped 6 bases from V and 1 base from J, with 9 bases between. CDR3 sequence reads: CASRAGGNTEAFF. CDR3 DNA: TGTGCCAGCAGGGCGGGGGGGAACACTGAAGCTTTCTTT.

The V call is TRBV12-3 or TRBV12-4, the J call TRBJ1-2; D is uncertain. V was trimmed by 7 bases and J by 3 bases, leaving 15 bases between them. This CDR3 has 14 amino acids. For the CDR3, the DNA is TGTGCCAGCACCCGGACCGCGACTCACTATGGCTACACCTTC. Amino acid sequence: CASTRTATHYGYTF.

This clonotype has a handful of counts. The CDR3 DNA sequence: TGTGCCAGCAGCTATCGCGACAGGGGCAATTCACCCCTCCACTTT. Encoded protein: CASSYRDRGNSPLHF. This sequence joins TRBV5-6 and TRBJ1-6; 8 positions match TRBD1. The CDR3 is 15 amino acids. CDR1 and CDR2 (germline): SGHDT, YYEEEE. V lost 3 bases and J lost 7; bases outside the gene matches: 6.

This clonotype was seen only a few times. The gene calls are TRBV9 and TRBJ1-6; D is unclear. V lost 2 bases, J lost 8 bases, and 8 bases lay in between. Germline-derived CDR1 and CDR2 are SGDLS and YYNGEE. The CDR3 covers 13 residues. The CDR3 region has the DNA TGTGCCAGCAGCGTGTCCGGTTATTCACCCCTCCACTTT. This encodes CASSVSGYSPLHF.

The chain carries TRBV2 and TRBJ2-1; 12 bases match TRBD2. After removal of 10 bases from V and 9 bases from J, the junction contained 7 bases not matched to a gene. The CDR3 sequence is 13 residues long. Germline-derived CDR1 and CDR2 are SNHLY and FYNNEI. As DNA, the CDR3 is TGTGCCATCCGACTAGCGGGGGTCCCTGAGCAGTTCTTC. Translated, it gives CAIRLAGVPEQFF.

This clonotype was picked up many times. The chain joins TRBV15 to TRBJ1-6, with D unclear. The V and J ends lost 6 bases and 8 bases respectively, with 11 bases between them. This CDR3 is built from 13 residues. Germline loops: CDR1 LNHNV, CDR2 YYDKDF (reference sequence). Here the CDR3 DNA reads TGTGCCACCAGTAGACACGCGGATTCACCCCTCCACTTT. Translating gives CATSRHADSPLHF.

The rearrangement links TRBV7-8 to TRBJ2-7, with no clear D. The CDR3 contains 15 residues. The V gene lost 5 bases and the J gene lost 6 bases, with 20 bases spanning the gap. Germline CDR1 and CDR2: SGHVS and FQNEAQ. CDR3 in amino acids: CASSPMTLVVAEQYF. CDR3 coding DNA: TGTGCCAGCAGCCCCATGACGCTGGTGGTGGCCGAGCAGTACTTC. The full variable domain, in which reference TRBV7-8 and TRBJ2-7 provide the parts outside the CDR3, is GAGVSQSPRYKVAKRGQDVALRCDPISGHVSLFWYQQALGQGPEFLTYFQNEAQLDKSGLPSDRFFAERPEGSVSTLKIQRTQQEDSAVYLCASSPMTLVVAEQYFGPGTRLTVT.

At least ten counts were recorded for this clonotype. Here the CDR3 DNA reads TGTGCCAGCAGCTCTCACGACAACTATGGCTACACCTTC. This translates into CASSSHDNYGYTF. The V gene is TRBV5-5, the J gene TRBJ1-2; D call uncertain. Germline-derived CDR1 and CDR2 are SGHKS and YYEKEE (reference sequence). The CDR3 is made up of 13 amino acids. V lost 3 bases, J lost 2 bases, and 8 bases lay in between.

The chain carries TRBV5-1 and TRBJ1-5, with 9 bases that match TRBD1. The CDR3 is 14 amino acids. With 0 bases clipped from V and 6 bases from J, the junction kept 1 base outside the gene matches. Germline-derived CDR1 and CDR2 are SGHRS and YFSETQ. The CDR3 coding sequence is TGCGCCAGCAGCTTGGAGACAGGGGGTCAGCCCCAGCATTTT. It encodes CASSLETGGQPQHF.

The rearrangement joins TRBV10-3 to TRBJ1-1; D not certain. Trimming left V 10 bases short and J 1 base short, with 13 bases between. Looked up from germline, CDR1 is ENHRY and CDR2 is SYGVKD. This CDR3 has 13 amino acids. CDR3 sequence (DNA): TGTGCCAGCTACAGAGAACCGAACACTGAAGCTTTCTTT. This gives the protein CASYREPNTEAFF.

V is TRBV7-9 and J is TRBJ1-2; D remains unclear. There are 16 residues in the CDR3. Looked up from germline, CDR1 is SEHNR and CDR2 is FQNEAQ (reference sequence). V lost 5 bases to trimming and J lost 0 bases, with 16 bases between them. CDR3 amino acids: CASSVTRELTNYGYTF. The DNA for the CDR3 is TGTGCCAGCAGCGTCACCCGGGAATTAACTAACTATGGCTACACCTTC. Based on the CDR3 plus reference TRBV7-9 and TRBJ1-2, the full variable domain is DTGVSQNPRHKITKRGQNVTFRCDPISEHNRLYWYRQTLGQGPEFLTYFQNEAQLEKSRLLSDRFSAERPKGSFSTLEIQRTEQGDSAMYLCASSVTRELTNYGYTFGSGTRLTVV.

This CDR3 is CASGGPGLRSYEQYF. The CDR3, as DNA: TGTGCTAGTGGTGGCCCGGGACTGCGATCCTACGAGCAGTACTTC. This chain connects TRBV12-5 to TRBJ2-7; the D gene is possibly TRBD2 (6 bases). The CDR3 contains 15 residues. V lost 5 bases, J lost 1 base, and 15 bases lay in between. CDR1 is LGHNT and CDR2 is FRNRAP in the germline V gene.

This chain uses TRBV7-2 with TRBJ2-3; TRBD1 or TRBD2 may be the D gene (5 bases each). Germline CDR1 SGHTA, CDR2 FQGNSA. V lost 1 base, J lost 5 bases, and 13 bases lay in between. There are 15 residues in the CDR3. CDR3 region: CASSLGGTSGDTQYF. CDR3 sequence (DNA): TGTGCCAGCAGCTTAGGGGGGACCAGCGGAGATACGCAGTATTTT.

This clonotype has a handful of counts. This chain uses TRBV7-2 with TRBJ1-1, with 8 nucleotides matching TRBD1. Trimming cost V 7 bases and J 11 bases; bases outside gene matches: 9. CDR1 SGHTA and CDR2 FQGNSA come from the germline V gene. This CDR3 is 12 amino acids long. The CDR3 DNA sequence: TGTGCCAGCACCTTTCAGGGACAGGCGGCTTTCTTT. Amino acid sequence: CASTFQGQAAFF.

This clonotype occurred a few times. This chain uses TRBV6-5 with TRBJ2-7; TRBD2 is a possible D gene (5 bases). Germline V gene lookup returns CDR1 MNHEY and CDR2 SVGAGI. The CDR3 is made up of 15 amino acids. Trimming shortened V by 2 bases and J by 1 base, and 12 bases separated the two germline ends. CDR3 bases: TGTGCCAGCAGTTACCGGGAAGGCCTTTCCTACGAGCAGTACTTC. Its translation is CASSYREGLSYEQYF.

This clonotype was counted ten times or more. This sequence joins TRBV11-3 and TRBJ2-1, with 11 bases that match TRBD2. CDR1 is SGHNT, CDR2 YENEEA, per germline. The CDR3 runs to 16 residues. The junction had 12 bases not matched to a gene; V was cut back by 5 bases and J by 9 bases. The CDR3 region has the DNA TGTGCCAGCAGCAAGGGGCTAGCGGGGGGCATCATTGAGCAGTTCTTC. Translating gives CASSKGLAGGIIEQFF.

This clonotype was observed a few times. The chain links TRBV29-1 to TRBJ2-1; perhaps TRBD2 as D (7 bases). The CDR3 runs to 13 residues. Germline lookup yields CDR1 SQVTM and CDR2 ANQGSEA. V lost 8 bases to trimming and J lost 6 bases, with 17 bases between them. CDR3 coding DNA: TGCAGCTCCTACTACGGGGGGCTCAATGAGCAGTTCTTC. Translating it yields CSSYYGGLNEQFF.

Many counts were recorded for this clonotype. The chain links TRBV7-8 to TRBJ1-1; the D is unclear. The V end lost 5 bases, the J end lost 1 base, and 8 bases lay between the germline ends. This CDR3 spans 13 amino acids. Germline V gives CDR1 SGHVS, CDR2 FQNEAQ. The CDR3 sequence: CASSPQWNTEAFF. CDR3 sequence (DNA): TGTGCCAGCAGCCCTCAATGGAACACTGAAGCTTTCTTT.

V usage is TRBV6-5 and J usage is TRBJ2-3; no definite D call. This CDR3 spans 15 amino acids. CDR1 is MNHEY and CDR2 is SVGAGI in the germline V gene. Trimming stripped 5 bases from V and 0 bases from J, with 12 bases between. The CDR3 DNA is TGTGCCAGCAGTCCCTTGTTCACAAGCACAGATACGCAGTATTTT. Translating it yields CASSPLFTSTDTQYF.

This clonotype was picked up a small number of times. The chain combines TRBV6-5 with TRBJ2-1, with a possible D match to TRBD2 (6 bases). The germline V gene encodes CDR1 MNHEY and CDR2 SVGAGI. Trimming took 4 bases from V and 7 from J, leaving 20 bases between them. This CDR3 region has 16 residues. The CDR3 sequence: CASSSIAAPRLNEQFF. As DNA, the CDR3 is TGTGCCAGCAGTTCGATAGCGGCCCCACGTTTAAATGAGCAGTTCTTC.

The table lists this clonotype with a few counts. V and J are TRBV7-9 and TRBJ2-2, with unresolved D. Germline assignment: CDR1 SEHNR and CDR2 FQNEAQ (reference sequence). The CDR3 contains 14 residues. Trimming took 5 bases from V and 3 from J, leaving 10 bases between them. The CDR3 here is CASSPIQDTGELFF. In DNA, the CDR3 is TGTGCCAGCAGCCCGATTCAGGACACCGGGGAGCTGTTTTTT.

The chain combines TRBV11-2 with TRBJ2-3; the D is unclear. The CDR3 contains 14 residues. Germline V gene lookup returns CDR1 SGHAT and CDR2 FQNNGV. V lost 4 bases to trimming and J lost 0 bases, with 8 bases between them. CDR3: CASSSTSSTDTQYF. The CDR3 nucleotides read TGTGCCAGCAGCTCCACGTCTAGCACAGATACGCAGTATTTT. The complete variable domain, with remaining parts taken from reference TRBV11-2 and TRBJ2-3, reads EAGVAQSPRYKIIEKRQSVAFWCNPISGHATLYWYQQILGQGPKLLIQFQNNGVVDDSQLPKDRFSAERLKGVDSTLKIQPAKLEDSAVYLCASSSTSSTDTQYFGPGTRLTVL.

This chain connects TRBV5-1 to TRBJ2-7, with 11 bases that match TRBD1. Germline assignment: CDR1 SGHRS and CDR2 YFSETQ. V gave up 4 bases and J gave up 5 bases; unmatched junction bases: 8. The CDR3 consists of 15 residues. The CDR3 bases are TGCGCCAGCAGCGTCCCTGGACAGGGGGCTAACGAGCAGTACTTC. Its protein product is CASSVPGQGANEQYF.

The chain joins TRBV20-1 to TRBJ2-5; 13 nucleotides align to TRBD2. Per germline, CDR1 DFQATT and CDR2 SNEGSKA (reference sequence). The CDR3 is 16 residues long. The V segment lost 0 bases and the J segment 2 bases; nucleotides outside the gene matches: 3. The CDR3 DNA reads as TGCAGTGCTAGAGAGGGACTAGCGGGGAAACAAGAGACCCAGTACTTC. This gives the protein CSAREGLAGKQETQYF.

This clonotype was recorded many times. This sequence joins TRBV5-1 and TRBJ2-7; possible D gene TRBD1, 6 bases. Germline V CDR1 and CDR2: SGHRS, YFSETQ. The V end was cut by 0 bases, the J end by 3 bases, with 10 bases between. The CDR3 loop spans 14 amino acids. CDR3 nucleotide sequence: TGCGCCAGCAGCTTGGGGCAGGGGAACTACGAGCAGTACGTC. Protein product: CASSLGQGNYEQYV.

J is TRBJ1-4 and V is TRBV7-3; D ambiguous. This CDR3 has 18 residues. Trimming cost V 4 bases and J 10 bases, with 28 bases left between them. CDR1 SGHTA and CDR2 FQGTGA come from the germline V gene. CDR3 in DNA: TGTGCCAGCAGCTCATTATCGAAAAACCCATATCGGGTCCGAAAACTGTTTTTT. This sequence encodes CASSSLSKNPYRVRKLFF.